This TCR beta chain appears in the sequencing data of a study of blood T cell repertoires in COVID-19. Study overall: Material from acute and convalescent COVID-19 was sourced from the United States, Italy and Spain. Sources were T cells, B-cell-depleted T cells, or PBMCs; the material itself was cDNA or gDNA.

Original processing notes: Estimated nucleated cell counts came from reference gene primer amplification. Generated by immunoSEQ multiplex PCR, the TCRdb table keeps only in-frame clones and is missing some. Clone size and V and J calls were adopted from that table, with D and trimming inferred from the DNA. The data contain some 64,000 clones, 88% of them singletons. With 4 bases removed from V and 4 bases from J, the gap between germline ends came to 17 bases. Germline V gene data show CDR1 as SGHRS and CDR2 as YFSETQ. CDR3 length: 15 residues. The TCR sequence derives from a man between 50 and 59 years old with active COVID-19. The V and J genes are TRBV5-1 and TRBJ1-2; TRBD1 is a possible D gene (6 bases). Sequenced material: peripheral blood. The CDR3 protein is CASSPNTGSSYGYTF. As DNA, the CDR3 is TGCGCCAGCAGCCCCAACACAGGGTCTAGCTATGGCTACACCTTC.